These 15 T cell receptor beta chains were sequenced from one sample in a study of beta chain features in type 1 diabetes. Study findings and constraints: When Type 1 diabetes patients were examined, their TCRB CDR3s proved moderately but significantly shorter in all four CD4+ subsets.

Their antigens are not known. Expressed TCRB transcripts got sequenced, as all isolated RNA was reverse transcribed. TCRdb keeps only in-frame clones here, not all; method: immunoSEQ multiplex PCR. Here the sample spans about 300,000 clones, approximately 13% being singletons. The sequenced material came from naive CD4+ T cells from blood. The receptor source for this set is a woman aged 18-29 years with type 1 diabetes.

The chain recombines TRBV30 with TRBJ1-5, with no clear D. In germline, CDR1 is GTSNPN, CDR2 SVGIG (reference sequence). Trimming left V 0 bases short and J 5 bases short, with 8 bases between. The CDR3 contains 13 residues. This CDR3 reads CAWSVPGDQPQHF. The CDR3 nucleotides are TGTGCCTGGAGTGTACCTGGAGATCAGCCCCAGCATTTT.

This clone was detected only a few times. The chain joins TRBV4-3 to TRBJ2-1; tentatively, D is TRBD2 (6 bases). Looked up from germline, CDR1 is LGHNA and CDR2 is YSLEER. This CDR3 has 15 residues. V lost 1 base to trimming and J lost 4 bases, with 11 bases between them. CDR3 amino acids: CASSQGGTGYNEQFF. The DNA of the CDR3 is TGCGCCAGCAGCCAAGGCGGGACGGGGTACAATGAGCAGTTCTTC.

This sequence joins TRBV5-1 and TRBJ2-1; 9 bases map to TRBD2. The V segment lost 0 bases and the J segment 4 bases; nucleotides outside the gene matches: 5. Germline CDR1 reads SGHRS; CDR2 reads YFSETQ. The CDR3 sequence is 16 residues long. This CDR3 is CASSLVRLAEYNEQFF. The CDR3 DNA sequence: TGCGCCAGCAGCTTGGTTAGACTAGCGGAATACAATGAGCAGTTCTTC.

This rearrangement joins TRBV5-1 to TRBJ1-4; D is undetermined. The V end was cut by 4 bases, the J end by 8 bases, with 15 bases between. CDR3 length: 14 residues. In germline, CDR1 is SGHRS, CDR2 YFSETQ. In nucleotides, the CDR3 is TGCGCCAGCAGCCCCCCAAATGCCGGGGAAAAACTGTTTTTT. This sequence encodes CASSPPNAGEKLFF.

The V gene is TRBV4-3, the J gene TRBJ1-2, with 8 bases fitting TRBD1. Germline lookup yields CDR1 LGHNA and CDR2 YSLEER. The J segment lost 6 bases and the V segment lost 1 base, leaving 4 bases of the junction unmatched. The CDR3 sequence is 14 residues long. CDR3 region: CASSQGTGGNGYTF. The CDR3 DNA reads TGCGCCAGCAGCCAAGGCACAGGGGGTAATGGCTACACCTTC.

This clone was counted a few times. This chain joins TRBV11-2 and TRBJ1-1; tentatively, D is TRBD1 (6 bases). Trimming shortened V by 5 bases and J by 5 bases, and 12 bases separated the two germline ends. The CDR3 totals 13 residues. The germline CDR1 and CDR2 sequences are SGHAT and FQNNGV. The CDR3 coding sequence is TGTGCCAGCAGCATCACAGGGCAAACTGAAGCTTTCTTT. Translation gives CASSITGQTEAFF.

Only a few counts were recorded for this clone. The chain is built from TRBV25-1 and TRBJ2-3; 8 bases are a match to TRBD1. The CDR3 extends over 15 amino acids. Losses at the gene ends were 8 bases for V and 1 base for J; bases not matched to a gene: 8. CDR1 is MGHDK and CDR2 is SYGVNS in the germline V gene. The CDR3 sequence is CASARTGSGTDTQYF. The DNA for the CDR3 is TGTGCCAGCGCTAGGACAGGGTCGGGCACAGATACGCAGTATTTT. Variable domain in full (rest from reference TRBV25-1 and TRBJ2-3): EADIYQTPRYLVIGTGKKITLECSQTMGHDKMYWYQQDPGMELHLIHYSYGVNSTEKGDLSSESTVSRIRTEHFPLTLESARPSHTSQYLCASARTGSGTDTQYFGPGTRLTVL.

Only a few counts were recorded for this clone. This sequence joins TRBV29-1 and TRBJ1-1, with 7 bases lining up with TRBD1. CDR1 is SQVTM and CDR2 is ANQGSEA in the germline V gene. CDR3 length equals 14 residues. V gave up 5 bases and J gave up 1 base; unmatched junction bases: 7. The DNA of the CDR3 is TGCAGCGTTAGCCGGGACAGTAAGAACACTGAAGCTTTCTTT. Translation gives CSVSRDSKNTEAFF.

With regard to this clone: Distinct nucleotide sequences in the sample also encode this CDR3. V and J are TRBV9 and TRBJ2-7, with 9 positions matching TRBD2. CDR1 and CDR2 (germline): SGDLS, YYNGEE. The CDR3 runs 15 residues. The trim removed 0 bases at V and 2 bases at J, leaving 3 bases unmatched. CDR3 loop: CASSVGLAGTYEQYF. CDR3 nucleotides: TGTGCCAGCAGCGTAGGGCTAGCGGGAACCTACGAGCAGTACTTC.

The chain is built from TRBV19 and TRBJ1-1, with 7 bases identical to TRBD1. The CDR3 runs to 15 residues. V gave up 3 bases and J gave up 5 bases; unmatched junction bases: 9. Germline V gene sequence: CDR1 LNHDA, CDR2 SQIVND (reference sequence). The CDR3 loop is CASSIGGGARTEAFF. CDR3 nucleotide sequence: TGTGCCAGTAGTATCGGAGGGGGCGCTAGGACTGAAGCTTTCTTT.

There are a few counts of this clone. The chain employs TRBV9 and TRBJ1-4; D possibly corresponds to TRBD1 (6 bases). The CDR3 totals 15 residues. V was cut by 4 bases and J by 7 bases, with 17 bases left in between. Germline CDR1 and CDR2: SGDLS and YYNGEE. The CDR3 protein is CASSPQQGGIEKLFF. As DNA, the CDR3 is TGTGCCAGCAGCCCCCAACAGGGTGGCATTGAAAAACTGTTTTTT.

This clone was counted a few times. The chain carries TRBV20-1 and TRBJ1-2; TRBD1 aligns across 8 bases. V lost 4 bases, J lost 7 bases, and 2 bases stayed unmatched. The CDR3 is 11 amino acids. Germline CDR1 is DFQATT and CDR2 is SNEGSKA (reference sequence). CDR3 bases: TGCAGTGCTACGGACAGGGTTGGCTACACCTTC. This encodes CSATDRVGYTF.

The CDR3 DNA follows: TGTGCCAGCGGGACTGTATCCTACAATGAGCAGTTCTTC. Translated: CASGTVSYNEQFF. This chain uses TRBV2 with TRBJ2-1, with a weak D call TRBD2 (6 bases). V lost 8 bases and J lost 1, with 9 bases in between. Germline-derived CDR1 and CDR2 are SNHLY and FYNNEI. This CDR3 contains 13 residues.

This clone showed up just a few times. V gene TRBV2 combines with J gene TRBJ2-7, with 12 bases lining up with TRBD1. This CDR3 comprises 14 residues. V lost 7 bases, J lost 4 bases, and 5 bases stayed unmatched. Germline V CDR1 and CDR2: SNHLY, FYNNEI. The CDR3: CASTGTGGLYEQYF. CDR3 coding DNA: TGTGCCAGCACTGGGACAGGGGGCTTATACGAGCAGTACTTC.

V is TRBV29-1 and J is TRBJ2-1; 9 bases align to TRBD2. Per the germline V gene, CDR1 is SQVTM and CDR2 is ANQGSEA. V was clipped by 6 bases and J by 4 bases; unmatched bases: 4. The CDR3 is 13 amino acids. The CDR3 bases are TGCAGCGTCACGACTAGCGGATACAATGAGCAGTTCTTC. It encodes CSVTTSGYNEQFF.